In its sample, the clone carrying this T cell receptor beta chain was seen many times. Its specificity is not known. These data are taken from a study of T cells after yellow fever vaccination. Findings and caveats of the study: Abundant clonotypes from the bulk population could get into FACS-sorted repertoires as contaminants. When the response was secondary, it was weaker but reached its peak faster, day 5 versus 15. Primary-vaccination clones mostly resurfaced post-booster (nearly 97% CD4, roughly 90% CD8).

Template switching with 5'RACE generated the TCR cDNA and added a universal primer site and UMIs. Using its own MiXCR run on the 5' RACE reads, TCRdb lists one record per CDR3 protein. Seen here are about 99,000 distinct CDR3 sequences, around 5.5% observed once, and the top ten hold about 38%. This clonotype was obtained from a man between 18 and 29 years old who received the YFV17D yellow fever vaccine. The sample in question was CD8+ T cells sorted from PBMCs, obtained 10 days after the yellow fever booster vaccination.

The CDR3 nucleotides read TGCAGCGTTGGACAGGGGGGAGAAAAACTGTTTTTT. This sequence encodes CSVGQGGEKLFF. V is TRBV29-1 and J is TRBJ1-4, with 9 bases fitting TRBD1. Unmatched junction bases numbered 2, after V lost 4 bases and J lost 8 bases. Germline CDR1 is SQVTM and CDR2 is ANQGSEA. This CDR3 has 12 amino acids.